Following are 22 T cell receptor beta chains from one sample sequenced in a study of T cell responses to AZD1222 COVID-19 vaccine. Sequencing was performed with immunoSEQ multiplex PCR; in TCRdb, only in-frame clones are kept and a portion is missing. The table lists around 110,000 clones, almost 95% of them singletons. The sequencing here drew on peripheral blood, taken on day 0 of AZD1222 vaccination. Source of these receptors: an adult in good health.

The rearrangement joins TRBV28 to TRBJ1-2; tentative D call: TRBD1 (5 bases). V was clipped by 1 base and J by 4 bases, with 10 bases between them. Germline assignment: CDR1 MDHEN and CDR2 SYDVKM. The CDR3 contains 14 residues. The CDR3 is CASSLSDRGYGYTF. DNA of the CDR3: TGTGCCAGCAGTTTATCCGACAGAGGCTATGGCTACACCTTC.

This clone was seen only once. The rearrangement links TRBV10-3 to TRBJ1-5; D not resolved. Germline assignment: CDR1 ENHRY and CDR2 SYGVKD. The V gene lost 4 bases and the J gene lost 5 bases, with 12 bases spanning the gap. The CDR3 length is 14 residues. CDR3 sequence: CAISGAGRDQPQHF. The CDR3 DNA sequence: TGTGCCATCAGTGGGGCCGGACGGGATCAGCCCCAGCATTTT.

The gene calls are TRBV30 and TRBJ1-2; D may be TRBD1 (6 bases). Trimming left V 3 bases short and J 8 bases short, with 7 bases between. The CDR3 covers 10 residues. Germline V gene data show CDR1 as GTSNPN and CDR2 as SVGIG (reference sequence). The CDR3 nucleotides read TGTGCCTGGAGAAGGGGGGGCTACACCTTC. Amino acids: CAWRRGGYTF.

This chain joins TRBV4-3 and TRBJ1-5, with a weak D call TRBD1 (6 bases). Trimming removed 2 bases at V and 4 bases at J, with 15 bases between. The length of the CDR3 is 16 residues. Germline V CDR1 and CDR2: LGHNA, YSLEER. The CDR3 reads CASSQFRLGGNQPQHF. The DNA for the CDR3 is TGCGCCAGCAGCCAATTCCGATTAGGGGGGAATCAGCCCCAGCATTTT.

The rearrangement uses TRBV7-9 and TRBJ2-1, with D maybe TRBD1 (5 bases). The germline CDR1 and CDR2 sequences are SEHNR and FQNEAQ (reference sequence). CDR3 length equals 16 residues. V was shortened by 1 base and J by 3 bases, with 13 bases between the two germline ends. CDR3: CASSLGKQAGYNEQFF. Here the CDR3 DNA reads TGTGCCAGCAGCTTAGGTAAACAGGCCGGCTACAATGAGCAGTTCTTC.

The J gene is TRBJ1-1, the V gene TRBV7-2; TRBD1 might be the D (5 bases). The CDR3 extends over 19 amino acids. V lost 0 bases to trimming and J lost 1 base, with 21 bases between them. Germline V gene data show CDR1 as SGHTA and CDR2 as FQGNSA. CDR3 bases: TGTGCCAGCAGCTTAGCGCACAGGATGGCTAGCGGGGGGAACACTGAAGCTTTCTTT. This translates into CASSLAHRMASGGNTEAFF.

The chain employs TRBV3-1 (or the pseudogene TRBV3-2) and TRBJ1-2; possibly TRBD1 for D (5 bases). V lost 0 bases and J lost 0, with 14 bases in between. The CDR3 sequence is 17 residues long. Looked up from germline, CDR1 is LGHDT and CDR2 is YNNKEL (reference sequence). The DNA for the CDR3 is TGTGCCAGCAGCCAAGAAAGCGGGGGTAAAACTAACTATGGCTACACCTTC. Protein: CASSQESGGKTNYGYTF.

This chain connects TRBV19 to TRBJ1-5; 8 bases align to TRBD1. The CDR3 loop spans 20 amino acids. The ends lost 5 bases at V and 0 bases at J; junction bases unmatched: 18. Germline CDR1 reads LNHDA; CDR2 reads SQIVND (reference sequence). The CDR3 region is CASSDGQGVPLGYSNQPQHF. The CDR3 DNA sequence: TGTGCCAGTAGTGACGGACAGGGAGTCCCCCTGGGGTATAGCAATCAGCCCCAGCATTTT.

This chain links TRBV7-8 with TRBJ1-6; D gene uncertain. Trimming stripped 0 bases from V and 7 bases from J, with 7 bases between. The CDR3 is made up of 14 amino acids. The germline V gene encodes CDR1 SGHVS and CDR2 FQNEAQ. The CDR3 protein is CASSLALKNSPLHF. Here the CDR3 DNA reads TGTGCCAGCAGCTTAGCACTGAAAAATTCACCCCTCCACTTT.

About this clone itself: Distinct nucleotide sequences in the sample also encode this CDR3. The V gene is TRBV12-5, the J gene TRBJ1-5; D unclear. The germline gives CDR1 LGHNT, CDR2 FRNRAP. The CDR3 sequence is 11 residues long. V shed 4 bases and J shed 6 bases, with 4 bases lying between them. The CDR3 sequence is CASGSGQPQHF. CDR3 nucleotides: TGTGCTAGTGGTTCTGGTCAGCCCCAGCATTTT. The complete variable domain, with remaining parts taken from reference TRBV12-5 and TRBJ1-5, reads DARVTQTPRHKVTEMGQEVTMRCQPILGHNTVFWYRQTMMQGLELLAYFRNRAPLDDSGMPKDRFSAEMPDATLATLKIQPSEPRDSAVYFCASGSGQPQHFGDGTRLSIL.

V usage is TRBV6-2 or TRBV6-3 and J usage is TRBJ1-5; TRBD1 matches 10 bases. The CDR3 covers 19 residues. V lost 0 bases to trimming and J lost 0 bases; unmatched junction nucleotides: 8. Germline CDR1 reads MNHEY; CDR2 reads SVGEGT. In nucleotides, the CDR3 is TGTGCCAGCAGTTACTCGGCGCGGACAGGGGGTAATAGCAATCAGCCCCAGCATTTT. As protein: CASSYSARTGGNSNQPQHF.

The rearrangement uses TRBV19 and TRBJ1-2, with a weak D call TRBD1 (5 bases). This CDR3 is 14 amino acids long. Trimming left V 4 bases short and J 2 bases short, with 11 bases between. From germline, CDR1 is LNHDA and CDR2 SQIVND (reference sequence). CDR3 sequence reads: CASSTGTENYGYTF. The CDR3 DNA reads TGTGCCAGTAGTACCGGGACGGAGAACTATGGCTACACCTTC.

The rearrangement links TRBV10-3 to TRBJ2-1; 9 bases line up with TRBD2. J lost 7 bases, V lost 0 bases, and 7 bases had no gene match. Looked up from germline, CDR1 is ENHRY and CDR2 is SYGVKD. The CDR3 covers 16 residues. The CDR3 DNA is TGTGCCATCAGTGAGTCGACCAGCGGGGGGATAAATGAGCAGTTCTTC. This gives the protein CAISESTSGGINEQFF.

This chain links TRBV19 with TRBJ2-2; D might be TRBD2 (5 bases). The V end was cut by 3 bases, the J end by 3 bases, with 8 bases between. The CDR3 is 14 amino acids. CDR1 and CDR2 from the germline V gene are LNHDA and SQIVND (reference sequence). The CDR3 is CASSISRDTGELFF. The CDR3 nucleotides read TGTGCCAGTAGTATCTCGAGGGACACCGGGGAGCTGTTTTTT.

The rearrangement links TRBV7-9 to TRBJ1-4; TRBD1 matches at 8 bases. The V gene's germline CDR1 is SEHNR and CDR2 FQNEAQ (reference sequence). J lost 11 bases, V lost 1 base, and 0 bases had no gene match. The CDR3 length is 12 residues. The DNA of the CDR3 is TGTGCCAGCAGCTTAGGGACAGGGAAACTGTTTTTT. Translation: CASSLGTGKLFF.

This clone was picked up a small number of times. The rearrangement links TRBV30 to TRBJ1-4, with a possible D match to TRBD1 (6 bases). V shed 0 bases and J shed 4 bases, with 12 bases lying between them. CDR1 and CDR2 (germline): GTSNPN, SVGIG (reference sequence). The CDR3 has 15 residues. CDR3 coding DNA: TGTGCCTGGAGTGTACCGGCAGGGGTTAATGAAAAACTGTTTTTT. Protein sequence: CAWSVPAGVNEKLFF.

The chain has TRBV10-3 and TRBJ2-1; the match to TRBD2 covers 16 bases. J was trimmed by 10 bases and V by 8 bases; bases with no gene match: 5. This CDR3 is 14 amino acids long. Per the germline V gene, CDR1 is ENHRY and CDR2 is SYGVKD. The CDR3 region has the DNA TGTGCCATCGGGGGGACTAGCGGGAGGGGAGAGCAGTTCTTC. This translates into CAIGGTSGRGEQFF.

CDR3 sequence reads: CASSEQGQGGGDLNSPLHF. Written as DNA, the CDR3 is TGTGCCAGCAGTGAGCAGGGACAGGGAGGCGGGGATCTCAATTCACCCCTCCACTTT. The V gene is TRBV2, the J gene TRBJ1-6; 9 bases fit TRBD1. J was trimmed by 7 bases and V by 3 bases; bases with no gene match: 16. Germline-derived CDR1 and CDR2 are SNHLY and FYNNEI. The length of the CDR3 is 19 residues.

The V gene is TRBV7-8, the J gene TRBJ2-7; the D is unclear. Germline V gene lookup returns CDR1 SGHVS and CDR2 FQNEAQ. V was pared by 5 bases and J by 4 bases, with 12 bases between. The length of the CDR3 is 13 residues. DNA of the CDR3: TGTGCCAGCAGCCCCCCCGACAAGTACGAGCAGTACGTC. This sequence encodes CASSPPDKYEQYV.

The rearrangement uses TRBV30 and TRBJ2-1; TRBD1 aligns across 8 bases. The CDR3 sequence is 14 residues long. The junction had 8 bases not matched to a gene; V was cut back by 2 bases and J by 8 bases. Germline assignment: CDR1 GTSNPN and CDR2 SVGIG (reference sequence). The CDR3 region has the DNA TGTGCCTGGAGTACGGGACAGGTAATGGATGAGCAGTTCTTC. It translates to CAWSTGQVMDEQFF.

The gene calls are TRBV25-1 and TRBJ1-1; D unresolved. Trimming stripped 0 bases from V and 4 bases from J, with 9 bases between. CDR3 length equals 14 residues. Germline values: CDR1 MGHDK, CDR2 SYGVNS. This CDR3 is CASSEYSRSTEAFF. In nucleotides, the CDR3 is TGTGCCAGCAGTGAATATTCACGGAGCACTGAAGCTTTCTTT.

The chain has TRBV6-5 and TRBJ2-1; D possibly corresponds to TRBD1 (6 bases). The germline CDR1 and CDR2 sequences are MNHEY and SVGAGI. V lost 2 bases and J 5 bases, leaving 10 bases between the germline ends. This CDR3 region has 14 residues. The CDR3, as DNA: TGTGCCAGCAGTTACCATAGGACAGACAATGAGCAGTTCTTC. Residues: CASSYHRTDNEQFF.